The source of this T cell receptor (beta chain) is a study of cytomegalovirus exposure and HLA in healthy donors. Regarding the study as a whole: Reported performance of the classifier showed diagnosis of cytomegalovirus status with high specificity and sensitivity.

When sampled, the donors appeared nominally healthy, though they likely had unrecorded immune exposures. Trimming shortened V by 4 bases and J by 2 bases, and 14 bases separated the two germline ends. The CDR3 spans 15 residues. Germline assignment: CDR1 MGHRA and CDR2 YSYEKL. With respect to this clone: No antigen is known for it.

With 60 Vbeta and 13 Jbeta primers, the PCR was carried out. Authors' data handling: Tens of millions of unique TCR beta chains, 9.5 million to 11 million of them shared, were counted by a later analysis. Here immunoSEQ multiplex PCR was the method, and the copy in TCRdb shows in-frame clones only, minus some. That table furnishes V, J and clone size, whereas the DNA furnished D and trimming. The sample has around 40,000 clones, roughly three quarters seen once. Sequences were obtained from PBMCs. The V gene is TRBV4-1, the J gene TRBJ2-5, with D perhaps TRBD2 (5 bases). The clonotype comes from a man aged 40-49 years in good health and CMV-seronegative. The CDR3 DNA is TGCGCCAGCAGCCTGAGCCCGGACTCTCAAGAGACCCAGTACTTC. As protein: CASSLSPDSQETQYF.